What follows is one T cell receptor (beta chain) and its context. It lacks a known antigen. No base-level quality is on record; no much larger clone is a single base apart. Including the terminal cysteine and phenylalanine, the CDR3 comprises 14 residues. CDR3 DNA only is kept here, 42 bases in frame from base 1. Cut back by 7 bases and 1 base, the V and J ends lie 8 bases apart. As encoded in the germline V gene (reference sequence), CDR1 is LNHDA while CDR2 is SQIVND. The CDR3 regions of human TCRbeta chains were analyzed by immunosequencing. The authors' pipeline ran thus. Repertoire TCRs were matched against a reference library of SARS-CoV-2-specific TCRs generated with the MIRA antigen-specificity platform. Breadth was defined as the fraction of unique TCRs that were SARS-CoV-2-associated, and depth was defined as the fraction of total T cells that were SARS-CoV-2-associated. Using the MIRA data, each spike-specific TCR was mapped to the spike region that the TCR reacts to and placed in a CD4 or CD8 class. Log10-transformed breadth and depth values were compared by one-way ANOVA with Sidak's multiple comparisons tests. The table comes from immuneACCESS by way of TCRdb, which keeps in-frame sequences with V and J called. Part of the clones is missing from these tables; in studies checked, under half for an unresolved V gene and the rest for unknown reasons. The DNA was the basis for D and trimming; V, J and clone size are from that table. This sample holds some 120,000 clones; roughly nine tenths were observed only once. The ten largest clones represent around 1.5% of the sample.

In the paper's terms, the time point label means: about 28 days (+/-7) after the second vaccine dose. AZD1222 recipients with second doses at about 4 weeks or about 12 weeks were pooled, because spike-specific TCR depth and breadth did not differ between schedules. Vaccinee samples came from UK trials COV001 and COV002, including a single-blind randomized controlled phase 2/3 trial of AZD1222 (ChAdOx1 nCoV-19) in healthy adults. For TCRbeta chain sequencing, PBMC samples from trial participants were taken at day 0 and at day 28 after the second dose. This specimen comes from a study of T cell responses to AZD1222 COVID-19 vaccine (dated by TCRdb to 2020 to 2023). At the level of the whole study: A total of about 230 trial participants underwent TCR sequencing, of whom 200 to 220 received two doses of AZD1222 and about 25 received two doses of the MenACWY control vaccine. Enrollment into the trials was organized by age into subgroups of 18-55, 56-69 and 70-plus years, and those subgroups contained roughly 160, 29 and 62 TCR-sequenced participants, respectively.

Study-wide conclusions, independent of this receptor: In the small 56-69-year group, the increase in depth fell short of significance, most likely because of low power. Epitopes outside the regions mutated in the B.1.351 and B.1.1.7 variants were reportedly recognized by nearly half of the unique spike-specific TCRs. Participants were mostly white British and included more females than males, and it was suggested by the authors that clonal diversity may have been underestimated. The vaccine-associated CD4 TCRs covered the entire spike protein, and the dominant responses fell in regions 160-218 and 743-854. Spike-specific TCR breadth and depth rose significantly after two AZD1222 doses compared with day 0 and with MenACWY recipients. Because no day 14 peak-response samples were available, repertoires were characterized only after the peak T cell response. Conclusions about previously exposed vaccinees are limited, since just five or six AZD1222 recipients were seropositive for SARS-CoV-2 at baseline.

This sequence was found in an adult who received the AZD1222 COVID-19 vaccine. This chain is built from TRBV19 and TRBJ2-6; no D gene call is confident. The source was peripheral blood, collected 28 days after the second AZD1222 dose. DNA sequence: TGTGCCAGTAAGAGTCAGTCTGGGGCCAACGTCCTGACTTTC. Its coded protein is CASKSQSGANVLTF.